This TCR beta chain was captured by sequencing in a study of cytomegalovirus exposure and HLA in healthy donors. Broader study findings: Relative to equally common others, HLA-associated TCR beta chains showed greater clonal expansion in a later analysis. Later on, a genetic analysis was performed. It linked a missense variant in DCLRE1C with V- and J-gene trimming of TCR beta. Reportedly, fewer N-insertions than the approximately 610-donor mean appeared in an Asian-associated ancestry cluster in a later analysis.

The CDR3 consists of 13 residues. V lost 7 bases and J lost 7, with 18 bases in between. From germline, CDR1 is SGHRS and CDR2 YFSETQ. 13 Jbeta primers and 60 Vbeta primers were used for the PCR. Sequencing was performed with immunoSEQ multiplex PCR; in TCRdb, only in-frame clones are kept and a portion is missing. The table records about 130,000 clones, 70% to 80% of them present only once. To note about this clone: Antigen unknown.

The V and J genes are TRBV5-1 and TRBJ2-7; TRBD2 might be the D (5 bases). The material sequenced was PBMCs. The source of this sequence is a woman in her sixties in good health and CMV-seropositive. The CDR3 nucleotides read TGCGCCAGCTGGGAACAGTCCTCGGGGGAGCAGTACTTC. This sequence encodes CASWEQSSGEQYF. Complete variable domain (other parts from reference TRBV5-1 and TRBJ2-7): KAGVTQTPRYLIKTRGQQVTLSCSPISGHRSVSWYQQTPGQGLQFLFEYFSETQRNKGNFPGRFSGRQFSNSRSEMNVSTLELGDSALYLCASWEQSSGEQYFGPGTRLTVT.